The rows below give T cell receptor beta chains drawn from one sample of a study of cytotoxic CD8 clonotypes in ibrutinib-treated CLL. TCRdb's table, derived via immunoSEQ multiplex PCR, lists solely in-frame clones and lacks some. The sample holds roughly 130,000 clones; 79% are singletons and the top ten take around 13%. The specimen was PBMCs, collected after 12 months of ibrutinib treatment. The source is a human donor with chronic lymphocytic leukemia. CDR3s include the opening cysteine and the closing phenylalanine or tryptophan. A D gene is named only where the DNA matches it firmly. Size tells how often a clone was seen (once, few, many) or the class of an expanded clone, and some rows leave it out.

d_call j_call clone_size v_call cdr3_nt cdr3_aa
NA TRBJ2-3 once TRBV9 TGTGCCAGCAGCGTAGGTTGGGACACAGATACGCAGTATTTT CASSVGWDTDTQYF
NA TRBJ2-7 NA TRBV18 TGTGCCAGCTCTCTCGAGAACGAGCAGTACTTC CASSLENEQYF
TRBD1 TRBJ2-4 few TRBV27 TGTGCCAGCAGTATCGGACAGGGGAAAAACATTCAGTACTTC CASSIGQGKNIQYF
NA TRBJ1-4 NA TRBV10-3 TGTGCCATCAGTGAGAGGGGAGGTAATGAAAAACTGTTTTTT CAISERGGNEKLFF
NA TRBJ2-7 NA TRBV11-1 TGTGCCAGCAGCCCGGACACATACGAGCAGTACTTC CASSPDTYEQYF
TRBD1 TRBJ2-5 many TRBV28 TGTGCCAGCTACCGACAGGGAACAGAGACCCAGTACTTC CASYRQGTETQYF
NA TRBJ2-3 NA TRBV5-1 TGCGCCAGCAGAAGGGAGGCAGATACGCAGTATTTT CASRREADTQYF
NA TRBJ1-2 NA TRBV9 TGTGCCAGCAGCGTAGGGCAGGGTCCCCTCGAGTATGGCTACACCTTC CASSVGQGPLEYGYTF
NA TRBJ1-5 NA TRBV28 TGTGCCAGCAGTCAGACCGATCAGCCCCAGCATTTT CASSQTDQPQHF
TRBD1 TRBJ2-7 NA TRBV10-1 TGCGCCAGCAGTGGAGCTTTAGGACAGGGATTTTTCGAGCAGTACTTC CASSGALGQGFFEQYF
TRBD1 TRBJ1-5 NA TRBV5-8 TGTGCCAGCAGCTGGAGACAGGGTTGGCGGAATCAGCCCCAGCATTTT CASSWRQGWRNQPQHF
TRBD1 TRBJ2-7 NA TRBV11-2 TGTGCCAGCAGCTTCGGGGACAGGGGGCCTCGAGAGCAGTACTTC CASSFGDRGPREQYF
NA TRBJ2-1 once TRBV4-1 TGCGCCAGCAGCCAAGGTCTAGCCAGGACCCTTTACAATGAGCAGTTCTTC CASSQGLARTLYNEQFF
NA TRBJ2-3 NA TRBV27 TGTGCCAGCAGACCCAGGGGGAGGACAGATACGCAGTATTTT CASRPRGRTDTQYF
TRBD2 TRBJ2-1 NA TRBV7-2 TGTGCCAGTACTAGCGGGAGGGCCACTGAGCAGTTCTTC CASTSGRATEQFF
TRBD1 TRBJ1-2 NA TRBV5-4 TGTGCCAGCAGCTTGGGGGACAGGGGACCTAACTATGGCTACACCTTC CASSLGDRGPNYGYTF
TRBD1 TRBJ1-1 NA TRBV5-1 TGCGCCAGCAGCTCGGGACAGGAAAGGCAGGCTTTCTTT CASSSGQERQAFF
TRBD2 TRBJ2-3 NA TRBV7-2 TGTGCCAGCAGCTTAGCATTAACGGGACTAGCGGGGACAGATACGCAGTATTTT CASSLALTGLAGTDTQYF
NA TRBJ2-5 NA TRBV6-6 TGTGCCAGCGCCGCAGTCGGGGGCGGCCGGACCCAGTACTTC CASAAVGGGRTQYF
NA TRBJ1-2 few TRBV10-3 TGTGCCATCAGTGAGTCGACTCTTAAGCTCGACTATGGCTACACCTTC CAISESTLKLDYGYTF
NA TRBJ2-7 once TRBV9 TGTGCCAGCAGCGTAGACGGCTCAGTCGGGGGCGAGCAGTACTTC CASSVDGSVGGEQYF
NA TRBJ2-5 NA TRBV13 TGTGCCAGCAGAAAAGGGACGCTGGGGACCCAGTACTTC CASRKGTLGTQYF
NA TRBJ2-2 NA TRBV30 TGTGCCTGGAGTGTACCTGGGAGCACCGGGGAGCTGTTTTTT CAWSVPGSTGELFF
TRBD1 TRBJ1-1 NA TRBV18 TGTGCCAGCTCGTCCCCCGGGACAGACACTGAAGCTTTCTTT CASSSPGTDTEAFF
TRBD1 TRBJ1-1 NA TRBV2 TGTGCCAGCAGTGGTGACAGGGGTACTGAAGCTTTCTTT CASSGDRGTEAFF
TRBD2 TRBJ2-7 NA TRBV4-2 TGTGCCAGCAGCCCGGCGGGGGGATTTTCCTACGAGCAGTACTTC CASSPAGGFSYEQYF
TRBD2 TRBJ2-7 NA TRBV5-1 TGCGCCAGCAGCTTGGGGACTAGCGTATCCTACGAGCAGTACTTC CASSLGTSVSYEQYF
NA TRBJ1-2 NA TRBV4-1 TGCGCCAGCAGCCAAGACGCCCCAACAGCCAGATATGGCTACACCTTC CASSQDAPTARYGYTF
NA TRBJ1-1 NA TRBV20-1 TGCAGTGCCATAAGAGACAGTGAAGCTTTCTTT CSAIRDSEAFF
TRBD2 TRBJ2-5 NA TRBV7-3 TGTGCCAGCAGTCTTAGCGGGATAGAAGAGACCCAGTACTTC CASSLSGIEETQYF
NA TRBJ1-5 NA TRBV4-3 TGCGCCAGCAGCCAAGATCCTTGGACCTTGGGGCCCCAGCATTTT CASSQDPWTLGPQHF